A selection of T cell receptor beta chains follows, all from one sample in a study of graft-versus-host responses after intestinal transplantation. TCRdb keeps only in-frame clones here, not all; method: immunoSEQ multiplex PCR. The data show under 20,000 clones, about nine tenths seen once. Source: bone marrow, taken approximately 130 days after transplant. All receptors come from a human patient who received an intestinal transplant, so some T cells may come from the graft donor. CDR3s include the opening cysteine and the closing phenylalanine or tryptophan. D genes are given only for firm matches. Clone size is shown for a subset of rows, as once, few, many or a class of expanded clone.

V: TRBV6-5
D: TRBD1
J: TRBJ1-2
size: .
DNA: TGTGCCAGCAGTTACCCTGGACAGGGAGGGACCTATGGCTACACCTTC
CDR3: CASSYPGQGGTYGYTF

V: TRBV2
D: .
J: TRBJ2-4
size: .
DNA: TGTGCCAGCAGTGCCCCGGGACTGGAAGCCAAAAACATTCAGTACTTC
CDR3: CASSAPGLEAKNIQYF

V: TRBV30
D: .
J: TRBJ1-1
size: .
DNA: TGTGCCTGGGGGGCTGGGAGCTGGCTGGGTTCTGAAGCTTTCTTT
CDR3: CAWGAGSWLGSEAFF

V: TRBV28
D: TRBD1
J: TRBJ2-7
size: .
DNA: TGTGCCAGCAGTTCCTGGACAGGAGCTTCCTACGAGCAGTACTTC
CDR3: CASSSWTGASYEQYF

V: TRBV28
D: .
J: TRBJ1-4
size: .
DNA: TGTGCCAGCAGCCCCCCTCGGGGAGAGAAACTGTTTTTT
CDR3: CASSPPRGEKLFF

V: TRBV18
D: TRBD1
J: TRBJ1-2
size: .
DNA: TGTGCCAGCTCACCTCCGGGACAGAGGAACTATGGCTACACCTTC
CDR3: CASSPPGQRNYGYTF

V: TRBV13
D: .
J: TRBJ2-3
size: .
DNA: TGTGCCAGCAGCTTTCAAGAGGATAACACAGGTACGCAGTATTTT
CDR3: CASSFQEDNTGTQYF

V: TRBV11-2
D: .
J: TRBJ1-1
size: .
DNA: TGTGCCAGCAGCCCAACAGGGATGGACACTGAAGCTTTCTTT
CDR3: CASSPTGMDTEAFF

V: TRBV28
D: .
J: TRBJ2-5
size: .
DNA: TGTGCCAGCAGTTTATGGGAGACTAACAGAGAGACCCAGTACTTC
CDR3: CASSLWETNRETQYF

V: TRBV6-1
D: TRBD1
J: TRBJ2-7
size: .
DNA: TGTGCCAGCAGTGAAGACCGGACAGGGGGGTCCTACGAGCAGTACTTC
CDR3: CASSEDRTGGSYEQYF

V: TRBV19
D: .
J: TRBJ2-1
size: .
DNA: TGTGCCAGTAGTATAACCGCCAATGAGCAGTTCTTC
CDR3: CASSITANEQFF

V: TRBV13
D: .
J: TRBJ2-7
size: .
DNA: TGTGCCAGCAGCACCTCCGGGGGCTACGAGCAGTACTTC
CDR3: CASSTSGGYEQYF

V: TRBV18
D: TRBD1
J: TRBJ1-4
size: .
DNA: TGTGCCAGCTCACCTTCAGTCGAACGGGACAGGGAGTTTTTTGGTGAAAAACTGTTTTTT
CDR3: CASSPSVERDREFFGEKLFF

V: TRBV19
D: .
J: TRBJ2-5
size: .
DNA: TGTGCCAGTAGTATAGGTCGAGAGACCCAGTACTTC
CDR3: CASSIGRETQYF

V: TRBV10-1
D: .
J: TRBJ2-7
size: .
DNA: TGCGCCAGCAGTGAGTCGTCGCAGTCCGAGCAGTACTTC
CDR3: CASSESSQSEQYF

V: TRBV30
D: TRBD2
J: TRBJ2-1
size: .
DNA: TGTGCCTGGAGAGGAGGGACTAGCGGGCGTAGTAATGAGCAGTTCTTC
CDR3: CAWRGGTSGRSNEQFF

V: TRBV27
D: TRBD1
J: TRBJ2-5
size: .
DNA: TGTGCCAGCAGTCAGACAGGGGGGATTGTGGAGACCCAGTACTTC
CDR3: CASSQTGGIVETQYF

V: TRBV23-1
D: .
J: TRBJ2-3
size: .
DNA: TGCGCCAGCAGCCTGTGGGGGGACGGCACAGATACGCAGTATTTT
CDR3: CASSLWGDGTDTQYF

V: TRBV15
D: .
J: TRBJ2-3
size: .
DNA: TGTGCCACCAGCAGAGGCGGGGTTGATACGCAGTATTTT
CDR3: CATSRGGVDTQYF

V: TRBV30
D: TRBD1
J: TRBJ1-6
size: .
DNA: TGTGCCTGGAGCACCGGACAGGGACATTCACCCCTCCACTTT
CDR3: CAWSTGQGHSPLHF

V: TRBV19
D: .
J: TRBJ2-7
size: .
DNA: TGTGCCAGTAGTACGGCCACCTACGAGCAGTACTTC
CDR3: CASSTATYEQYF

V: TRBV4-1
D: .
J: TRBJ2-3
size: .
DNA: TGCGCCAGCAGCCAAGCCTCACCTAAAGATACGCAGTATTTT
CDR3: CASSQASPKDTQYF

V: TRBV7-8
D: .
J: TRBJ2-1
size: .
DNA: TGTGCCAGCAGCTTATATGGGGGCAATGAGCAGTTCTTC
CDR3: CASSLYGGNEQFF

V: TRBV7-9
D: .
J: TRBJ2-1
size: few
DNA: TGTGCCAGCAGCTGGGCTAGCTACAATGAGCAGTTCTTC
CDR3: CASSWASYNEQFF

V: TRBV12-5
D: TRBD2
J: TRBJ2-1
size: .
DNA: TGTGCTAGTGGCCCGGGGGGGCATTACAATGAGCAGTTCTTC
CDR3: CASGPGGHYNEQFF

V: TRBV30
D: TRBD1
J: TRBJ1-4
size: .
DNA: TGTGCCTCGACAGGGGTTATTGAAAAACTGTTTTTT
CDR3: CASTGVIEKLFF

V: TRBV28
D: .
J: TRBJ1-1
size: .
DNA: TGTGCCATCTTGGGCCGTACGGCGAGAAACACTGAAGCTTTCTTT
CDR3: CAILGRTARNTEAFF

V: TRBV19
D: TRBD1
J: TRBJ1-2
size: .
DNA: TGTGCCAGTAGTACAGGGACAGGGAACAATGGCTACACCTTC
CDR3: CASSTGTGNNGYTF

V: TRBV7-9
D: .
J: TRBJ1-5
size: .
DNA: TGTGCCAGCAGCTTAGTTGGTCAGCCCCAGCATTTT
CDR3: CASSLVGQPQHF

V: TRBV6-6
D: .
J: TRBJ2-7
size: .
DNA: TGTGCCAGCAGCGACCTCACAGGGTACTACGAGCAGTACTTC
CDR3: CASSDLTGYYEQYF

V: TRBV19
D: .
J: TRBJ1-1
size: .
DNA: TGTGCCAGTAGTTGGGGGACTAACACTGAAGCTTTCTTT
CDR3: CASSWGTNTEAFF

V: TRBV7-3
D: .
J: TRBJ2-7
size: .
DNA: TGTGCCAGCAGCGTAGAAGGGACCGCCTACGAGCAGTACTTC
CDR3: CASSVEGTAYEQYF

V: TRBV5-6
D: TRBD1
J: TRBJ1-1
size: .
DNA: TGTGCCAGCAGCTTGCCGACAGGGGGCACTGAAGCTTTCTTT
CDR3: CASSLPTGGTEAFF

V: TRBV18
D: .
J: TRBJ1-1
size: once
DNA: TGTGCCAGCTCCCCAGAGGAGGGCCGAAGGGACACTGAAGCTTTCTTT
CDR3: CASSPEEGRRDTEAFF

V: TRBV7-8
D: .
J: TRBJ2-1
size: .
DNA: TGTGCCAGCAGTTTGAGGGGCCCCAGATACAATGAGCAGTTCTTC
CDR3: CASSLRGPRYNEQFF

V: TRBV7-9
D: .
J: TRBJ1-1
size: .
DNA: TGTGCCAGCAGCGGAAGGACAGCCCGGAACACTGAAGCTTTCTTT
CDR3: CASSGRTARNTEAFF

V: TRBV30
D: .
J: TRBJ1-1
size: .
DNA: TGTGCCTGGAGTGTACTTTGGTTGGGGCGAACTGAAGCTTTCTTT
CDR3: CAWSVLWLGRTEAFF

V: TRBV5-5
D: .
J: TRBJ2-7
size: .
DNA: TGTGCCAGCAGCTTCACTGGGACTCGCGGGTACGAGCAGTACTTC
CDR3: CASSFTGTRGYEQYF

V: TRBV7-3
D: .
J: TRBJ2-1
size: .
DNA: TGTGCCAGCAGCCTGGTAGGAGGTGAGCAGTTCTTC
CDR3: CASSLVGGEQFF

V: TRBV27
D: TRBD2
J: TRBJ2-3
size: .
DNA: TGTGCCAGCACCAGAGCGGGAGTGGCAGATACGCAGTATTTT
CDR3: CASTRAGVADTQYF

V: TRBV29-1
D: .
J: TRBJ1-2
size: .
DNA: TGCAGCGTTGAATTTGTCAGGGACTATGGCTACACCTTC
CDR3: CSVEFVRDYGYTF

V: TRBV4-1
D: TRBD2
J: TRBJ2-2
size: .
DNA: TGCGCCAGCAGCCAAGAGGCTAGCGGGGGCGGGGAGCTGTTTTTT
CDR3: CASSQEASGGGELFF

V: TRBV28
D: .
J: TRBJ1-1
size: .
DNA: TGTGCCAGCAGTTTACCACCGGCTCTGAACACTGAAGCTTTCTTT
CDR3: CASSLPPALNTEAFF

V: TRBV6-5
D: .
J: TRBJ2-5
size: .
DNA: TGTGCCAGCAGTTACCCTATAGGGGGGAGGCGGGAGACCCAGTACTTC
CDR3: CASSYPIGGRRETQYF

V: TRBV6-1
D: .
J: TRBJ1-5
size: once
DNA: TGTGCCAGCAGTAGGGAGGGCAATCAGCCCCAGCATTTT
CDR3: CASSREGNQPQHF

V: TRBV29-1
D: .
J: TRBJ1-2
size: .
DNA: TGCAGCGTCCCCTCAGGGAGTAATGGCTACACCTTC
CDR3: CSVPSGSNGYTF

V: TRBV5-1
D: .
J: TRBJ2-7
size: once
DNA: TGCGCCAGCAGCTTCCCGGGAGACTACGAGCAGTACTTC
CDR3: CASSFPGDYEQYF

V: TRBV7-9
D: .
J: TRBJ2-6
size: .
DNA: TGTGCCAGCAGCCTAGCGCAGGGCCTGGGGCCTGGGGCCAACGTCCTGACTTTC
CDR3: CASSLAQGLGPGANVLTF

V: TRBV19
D: .
J: TRBJ2-7
size: .
DNA: TGTGCCAGTAGTATCTCGCAGGCAGCCATCTACGAGCAGTACTTC
CDR3: CASSISQAAIYEQYF

V: TRBV28
D: TRBD1
J: TRBJ1-1
size: once
DNA: TGTGCCAGCAGTTCGCTGGACAGGGGATGGAACACTGAAGCTTTCTTT
CDR3: CASSSLDRGWNTEAFF

V: TRBV5-1
D: .
J: TRBJ1-4
size: .
DNA: TGCGCCAGCAGCTTGAGCCAGGGAGGATATGAAAAACTGTTTTTT
CDR3: CASSLSQGGYEKLFF

V: TRBV6-1
D: TRBD2
J: TRBJ2-7
size: once
DNA: TGTGCCAGCAGGACGGCTAGCGGGAGGGGCTACGAGCAGTACTTC
CDR3: CASRTASGRGYEQYF